The next 9 T cell receptor beta chains were all read from a single sample in a study of CD8 T cells in Susac syndrome. Random hexamers served to reverse transcribe roughly 0.5 to 1 ug RNA. MiXCR, applied by TCRdb to the immunoSEQ multiplex PCR reads, yields one record per CDR3 protein. Of approximately 190,000 distinct CDR3 sequences in the sample, over 75% were seen once. Material: CD4+ T cells from PBMCs. All receptors derive from a human donor with Susac syndrome.

This clonotype has only a few counts. The chain combines TRBV6-1 with TRBJ1-1, with a weak D call TRBD1 (5 bases). Germline V gives CDR1 MNHNS, CDR2 SASEGT. The CDR3 spans 14 residues. The ends were cut back, 6 bases at V and 0 bases at J, with 11 bases in the middle. The CDR3 nucleotides read TGTGCCAGCAGCCGAAGCAGGGTGAACACTGAAGCTTTCTTT. This encodes CASSRSRVNTEAFF.

The rearrangement uses TRBV29-1 and TRBJ1-1, with D uncertain. V was cut by 0 bases and J by 5 bases, with 13 bases left in between. The CDR3 sequence is 14 residues long. Germline V gene sequence: CDR1 SQVTM, CDR2 ANQGSEA. The CDR3 here is CSVEDLRHVTEAFF. The DNA for the CDR3 is TGCAGCGTTGAAGATCTTCGTCACGTGACTGAAGCTTTCTTT.

The chain has TRBV2 and TRBJ1-5, with D unclear. Looked up from germline, CDR1 is SNHLY and CDR2 is FYNNEI. The CDR3 has 15 residues. Deletions cut 4 bases from V and 6 bases from J, with 16 bases between. The CDR3 loop is CASSAINDLVQPQHF. DNA for the CDR3: TGTGCCAGCAGTGCAATAAATGACCTGGTTCAGCCCCAGCATTTT. Complete variable domain (other parts from reference TRBV2 and TRBJ1-5): EPEVTQTPSHQVTQMGQEVILRCVPISNHLYFYWYRQILGQKVEFLVSFYNNEISEKSEIFDDQFSVERPDGSNFTLKIRSTKLEDSAMYFCASSAINDLVQPQHFGDGTRLSIL.

CDR3 residues: CASSPDRLAKNIQYF. The CDR3, as DNA: TGTGCCAGCTCACCGGACAGATTAGCCAAAAACATTCAGTACTTC. The chain has TRBV18 and TRBJ2-4; a possible D gene is TRBD1 (6 bases). The germline CDR1 and CDR2 sequences are KGHSH and LQKENI. This CDR3 has 15 residues. V was cut by 3 bases and J by 0 bases, with 9 bases left in between.

In this sample, this clonotype turned up once. This chain joins TRBV30 and TRBJ2-7, with 9 bases identical to TRBD1. Germline CDR1 reads GTSNPN; CDR2 reads SVGIG (reference sequence). Trimming cost V 3 bases and J 6 bases; bases outside gene matches: 12. This CDR3 region has 15 residues. Written as DNA, the CDR3 is TGTGCCTGGAGCATCCCCGGGACAGGGTTTGGCGAGCAGTACTTC. Its translation is CAWSIPGTGFGEQYF.

The genes are TRBV9 and TRBJ2-5; 7 bases line up with TRBD2. CDR1 is SGDLS, CDR2 YYNGEE, per germline. The V gene end was trimmed by 0 bases and the J gene end by 1 base; junction bases not matched to a gene: 6. The CDR3 totals 16 residues. CDR3: CASSVGSGTFQETQYF. The CDR3 coding sequence is TGTGCCAGCAGCGTAGGGAGCGGGACCTTCCAAGAGACCCAGTACTTC.

The chain joins TRBV20-1 to TRBJ2-1, with TRBD2 identical over 12 bases. CDR1 and CDR2 from the germline V gene are DFQATT and SNEGSKA (reference sequence). V lost 8 bases, J lost 4 bases, and 12 bases stayed unmatched. The CDR3 has 16 amino acids. This chain's CDR3 is CSPKLAGGRRYNEQFF. The CDR3 DNA sequence: TGCAGTCCAAAACTAGCGGGGGGTAGGAGGTACAATGAGCAGTTCTTC.

V gene TRBV7-2 combines with J gene TRBJ2-6; either TRBD1 or TRBD2 may fit D (5 bases each). V was cut by 0 bases and J by 4 bases, with 10 bases left in between. CDR1 SGHTA and CDR2 FQGNSA come from the germline V gene. The CDR3 loop spans 16 amino acids. The CDR3 DNA reads TGTGCCAGCAGCTTAGCGACAGCGGTCGGGGCCAACGTCCTGACTTTC. Translated: CASSLATAVGANVLTF.

This sequence joins TRBV5-4 and TRBJ2-7; 8 bases agree with TRBD2. CDR1 and CDR2 (germline): SGHNT, YYREEE (reference sequence). V dropped 1 base and J dropped 5; count of bases not matched to a gene: 8. This CDR3 has 15 residues. Written as DNA, the CDR3 is TGTGCCAGCAGCTTGAGCGGGGGAAGCCCCCACGAGCAGTACTTC. Translated, it gives CASSLSGGSPHEQYF. Combining the CDR3 with reference TRBV5-4 and TRBJ2-7 gives the whole variable domain ETGVTQSPTHLIKTRGQQVTLRCSSQSGHNTVSWYQQALGQGPQFIFQYYREEENGRGNFPPRFSGLQFPNYSSELNVNALELDDSALYLCASSLSGGSPHEQYFGPGTRLTVT.